The sequence of this T cell receptor beta chain was determined in a study of siplizumab effects on memory and regulatory T cells (dated by TCRdb to the late 2010s). Looking at the study overall: The effect of the anti-CD2 antibody siplizumab on alloreactive T-cell subsets was examined in allogeneic mixed lymphocyte reactions constructed from human PBMCs. Overall results and qualifications from the work: The cumulative frequency of alloreactive sequences traceable to unstimulated CD4+ memory T cells was significantly reduced by siplizumab. Roughly 80-95% of proliferating CD4+ or CD8+ clones could not be assigned a naive or memory phenotype. Sequences below about 10^-5 frequency were poorly captured, so only a minor fraction of alloreactive clones could be mapped to unstimulated subsets. Greater diversity appeared to be present in unstimulated naive T cells than in memory T cells, and a substantial contribution to the alloresponse seemed to be made by naive cells. Whether proliferating Tregs from siplizumab cultures actually had suppressive function was not functionally confirmed. In reactions with siplizumab, an average of about 62% of mappable alloreactive CD4+ clones were Treg-derived, compared with 25% to 30% in control reactions.

The CDR3 spans 13 residues, from the cysteine through the phenylalanine. The sequence is cut down to CDR3 DNA, 39 bases in frame from base 1. The V end loses 1 base and the J end loses 8 bases, and a stretch of 10 bases separates them. Sequences MDHEN (CDR1) and SYDVKM (CDR2) are obtained from the germline V gene. Library generation was performed with the immunoSEQ multiplex PCR assay. The deep sequencing platform assayed approximately 10^5 TCR templates per sample. Genomic DNA extracted from sorted T cells was used for TCRbeta CDR3 sequencing. Per the source publication's procedure: The R programming language was used for clonal analysis of TCRbeta CDR3 data. Comparing unstimulated samples against CFSE-low samples taken after the reaction was how alloreactive CD4+ and CD8+ clones were defined. Regulatory or non-regulatory origin was assigned to alloreactive CD4+ clones by matching of sequences to sorted unstimulated Treg and non-Treg repertoires. The table comes from immuneACCESS by way of TCRdb, which keeps in-frame sequences with V and J called. Part of the clones is missing from these tables; in studies checked, under half for an unresolved V gene and the rest for unknown reasons. V and J calls and clone size are those listed in that table; D and trimming were worked out from the DNA. This sample lists roughly 100,000 clones; about 93% were detected once. 0.9% to 1.3% of the sample is held by the ten biggest clonotypes.

On this clone: Its recognized antigen is unknown. No much larger clonotype is one base removed from it; base qualities were not supplied.

Sorted unstimulated T cells, along with proliferating T cells recovered from mixed lymphocyte reactions, underwent TCRbeta CDR3 sequencing. Fresh whole blood from approximately ten HLA-typed healthy donors was used to isolate PBMCs. Recombination connected TRBV28 to TRBJ2-3, with an unclear D gene assignment. The specimen was CD4+ T cells sorted from blood. This clonotype was sampled from a human donor in good health. The CDR3 sequence is CASSLLPVGTQYF. The DNA sequence reads TGTGCCAGCAGTTTATTACCTGTGGGTACGCAGTATTTT.